This T cell receptor (beta chain) is from a study of response to subunit inactivated influenza vaccine. This clonotype was seen many times. TCRdb called the RT-PCR reads again in MiXCR, with one record for every CDR3 protein. The sample includes roughly 540,000 distinct CDR3 sequences, under 25% of them seen just once. CDR3 length: 15 amino acids. Germline V gene sequence: CDR1 SGHRS, CDR2 YFSETQ. The ends lost 1 base at V and 7 bases at J; junction bases unmatched: 9. These same data were also listed under a study on T cells expressing NK-cell markers. That publication notes: A 5'RACE template switching approach incorporating UMIs was used to make TCR beta cDNA. Each of over 5 donors carried dominant NKG2C+ clonotypes accounting for about 1.0-7.5% of CD8+ T cells.

Material: CD4+ T cells sorted from PBMCs, obtained 11 to 12 days after vaccination. The chain is built from TRBV5-1 and TRBJ1-1, with 8 positions matching TRBD1. The TCR comes from a man aged 45-65 years who received an inactivated influenza vaccine. CDR3 residues: CASSLQGALRDEAFF. CDR3 DNA: TGCGCCAGCAGCTTGCAGGGGGCTCTACGGGATGAAGCTTTCTTT.